There are many counts of the clone carrying this T cell receptor (beta chain). Its antigen is unidentified. This sample is drawn from a study of T cell repertoires in cytomegalovirus infection. About the study: Indicated by public TCR beta signatures were CMV infection and matching HLA type. Overall study findings and caveats: Carriers of CMV and the relevant HLA type were discriminated by public TCR beta frequency.

TCRdb fed the reads into MiXCR, producing one record per CDR3 protein. The table has hundreds of thousands of distinct CDR3 sequences, around 11% seen once. The V gene's germline CDR1 is MGHDK and CDR2 SYGVNS. The CDR3 length is 15 residues. After removal of 8 bases from V and 0 bases from J, the junction contained 6 bases not matched to a gene. The TCR originated in a human donor in good health (CMV status not recorded). Some clones in this sample may be carry-over from other donors' samples. The rearrangement uses TRBV25-1 and TRBJ2-3; 9 bases fit TRBD2. The sequenced material came from PBMCs. CDR3 DNA sequence: TGTGCCAGCGGCGGGGGGGCGGATAGCACAGATACGCAGTATTTT. It encodes CASGGGADSTDTQYF.